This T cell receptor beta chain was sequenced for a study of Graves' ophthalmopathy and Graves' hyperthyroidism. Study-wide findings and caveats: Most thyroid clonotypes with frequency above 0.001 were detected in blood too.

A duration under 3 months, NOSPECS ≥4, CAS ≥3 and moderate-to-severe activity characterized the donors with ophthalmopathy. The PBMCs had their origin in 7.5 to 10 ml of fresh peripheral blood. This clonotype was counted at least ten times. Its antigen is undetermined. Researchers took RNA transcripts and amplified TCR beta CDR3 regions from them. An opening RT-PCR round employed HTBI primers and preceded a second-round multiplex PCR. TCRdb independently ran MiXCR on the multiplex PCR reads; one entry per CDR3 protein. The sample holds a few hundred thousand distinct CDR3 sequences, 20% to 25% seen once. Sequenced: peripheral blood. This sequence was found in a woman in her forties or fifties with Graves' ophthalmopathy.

CDR3 nucleotides: TGCAGTGCTAGAGTCCTGAACACTGAAGCTTTCTTT. It encodes CSARVLNTEAFF. The rearrangement joins TRBV20-1 to TRBJ1-1; no clear D. The CDR3 loop spans 12 amino acids. V was trimmed by 1 base and J by 0 bases, leaving 3 bases between them. Germline V gene sequence: CDR1 DFQATT, CDR2 SNEGSKA (reference sequence).